A selection of T cell receptor beta chains follows, all from one sample in a study of T cell responses to AZD1222 COVID-19 vaccine. Generated by immunoSEQ multiplex PCR, the TCRdb table keeps only in-frame clones and is missing some. The data show 100,000 to 150,000 clones, 80% to 95% seen once. The specimen comprised peripheral blood, sampled on day 0 of AZD1222 vaccination. The source of these receptors is an adult in good health. Each CDR3 is given with its conserved first and last residue. The order of the fields is D gene, J gene, V gene, clone size, CDR3 DNA, CDR3 protein. The D gene is left open where the match is weak. Size is omitted from some rows. Given values are once, few, many or a class for expanded clones.

NA,TRBJ2-5,TRBV18,NA,TGTGCCAGCTCATCGCGGGCCCTAGAGGAGACCCAGTACTTC,CASSSRALEETQYF
NA,TRBJ1-1,TRBV27,NA,TGTGCCAGCAGTTTACGGGGCAGGGGGAACACTGAAGCTTTCTTT,CASSLRGRGNTEAFF
NA,TRBJ2-2,TRBV5-4,NA,TGTGCCAGCAGCTTGGCCCCGACAGGGAACACCGGGGAGCTGTTTTTT,CASSLAPTGNTGELFF
NA,TRBJ1-2,TRBV19,NA,TGTGCCAGTAGTCCGACAGATAACTATGGCTACACCTTC,CASSPTDNYGYTF
TRBD2,TRBJ2-1,TRBV18,NA,TGTGCCAGCTCACTTAGCGGGAACGACTACAATGAGCAGTTCTTC,CASSLSGNDYNEQFF
TRBD2,TRBJ2-2,TRBV4-1,NA,TGCGCCAGCAGCCATGGGCTAGCGGGACGACGGACCGGGGAGCTGTTTTTT,CASSHGLAGRRTGELFF
NA,TRBJ1-1,TRBV2,NA,TGTGCCAGCAGTGTCGAATTGAACACTGAAGCTTTCTTT,CASSVELNTEAFF
TRBD2,TRBJ2-5,TRBV25-1,NA,TGTGCCAGCAGTGAATACGGCGGGGGTCAAGAGACCCAGTACTTC,CASSEYGGGQETQYF
TRBD1,TRBJ1-1,TRBV2,NA,TGTGCCAGCAGTCCGACAGGGGTGGGGACTGAAGCTTTCTTT,CASSPTGVGTEAFF
TRBD2,TRBJ2-3,TRBV20-1,NA,TGCAGTGCTAGTTGGCCTAGCGGGAGGGAGGGCACAGATACGCAGTATTTT,CSASWPSGREGTDTQYF
TRBD2,TRBJ2-5,TRBV7-3,NA,TGTGCCAGCAGCCTTTCTAGCGGGAGTGAGACCCAGTACTTC,CASSLSSGSETQYF
NA,TRBJ2-2,TRBV9,NA,TGTGCCAGCAGCGTAGTTGCGGGGCTGAACACCGGGGAGCTGTTTTTT,CASSVVAGLNTGELFF
NA,TRBJ1-1,TRBV28,NA,TGTGCCAGCAGTTTATCATCATTGAACACTGAAGCTTTCTTT,CASSLSSLNTEAFF
TRBD1,TRBJ2-2,TRBV2,NA,TGTGCCAGCACCAGAGATACAGGGGGAACCGGGGAGCTGTTTTTT,CASTRDTGGTGELFF
NA,TRBJ2-7,TRBV6-5,NA,TGTGCCAGCAGTTACGTAGCCAGGGAAGCCGAGCAGTACTTC,CASSYVAREAEQYF
NA,TRBJ2-7,TRBV3-1/TRBV3-2,NA,TGTGCCAGCAGCCAAGGCCGGAGGGTCGGCGGAACCTACGAGCAGTACTTC,CASSQGRRVGGTYEQYF
TRBD1,TRBJ1-3,TRBV7-3,NA,TGTGCCAGCAGCTTAACGGCGGGAGGGGGCGCGTTTGGAAACACCATATATTTT,CASSLTAGGGAFGNTIYF
NA,TRBJ2-7,TRBV4-2,NA,TGTGCCAGCAGCCAAGAACTAGCTAGGGAGCAGTACTTC,CASSQELAREQYF
NA,TRBJ1-6,TRBV30,once,TGTGCCGGGGGTGCGTTCCGATCACCCCTCCACTTT,CAGGAFRSPLHF
NA,TRBJ1-4,TRBV6-6,once,TGTGCCAGCACCTCACGGGGGGCCTTTAATGAAAAACTGTTTTTT,CASTSRGAFNEKLFF
NA,TRBJ1-1,TRBV27,NA,TGTGCCAGCAGCTCGGGACAACAGAACACTGAAGCTTTCTTT,CASSSGQQNTEAFF
TRBD1,TRBJ2-7,TRBV12-5,NA,TGTGCTAGTGGTTTGGGACAGGGGGTCTCCTACGAGCAGTACTTC,CASGLGQGVSYEQYF
NA,TRBJ2-1,TRBV6-5,NA,TGTGCCAGCAGTTACGGTGGTGGTGTCTCCTACAATGAGCAGTTCTTC,CASSYGGGVSYNEQFF
NA,TRBJ1-1,TRBV6-5,NA,TGTGCCAGCACCCGGATACCTGAGAACACTGAAGCTTTCTTT,CASTRIPENTEAFF
NA,TRBJ2-1,TRBV11-3,NA,TGTGCCAGCAGCGGGAGTGGGTACAATGAGCAGTTCTTC,CASSGSGYNEQFF
NA,TRBJ2-2,TRBV10-3,NA,TGTGCCATCAGTGGTACGGACACCGGGGAGCTGTTTTTT,CAISGTDTGELFF
NA,TRBJ2-3,TRBV6-7,NA,TGTGCCACCAACTCTGGGGGCCCTAAGCGGTCGGGGTACAATCCTGAGGGCACAGATACGCAGTATTTT,CATNSGGPKRSGYNPEGTDTQYF
TRBD2,TRBJ2-3,TRBV2,NA,TGTGCCAGCAGTGGACTAGCGGGCCCCCCCACAGATACGCAGTATTTT,CASSGLAGPPTDTQYF
NA,TRBJ1-2,TRBV9,NA,TGTGCCAGCAGCGTAGCACGGAACTATGGCTACACCTTC,CASSVARNYGYTF
TRBD1,TRBJ2-2,TRBV7-6,NA,TGTGCCAGCAGCTTAGCATTAGGACAGGGTGACACCGGGGAGCTGTTTTTT,CASSLALGQGDTGELFF
NA,TRBJ1-1,TRBV6-5,NA,TGTGCCAGCGGAACAGGGTCTGTCACTGAAGCTTTCTTT,CASGTGSVTEAFF
NA,TRBJ1-5,TRBV2,NA,TGTGCCAGCAGTGCGGGCGATAGCAATCAGCCCCAGCATTTT,CASSAGDSNQPQHF
TRBD1,TRBJ2-2,TRBV27,NA,TGTGCCAGCAGTTTGCTTGACAGGGTGTACCCCGGGGAGCTGTTTTTT,CASSLLDRVYPGELFF
TRBD1,TRBJ2-3,TRBV29-1,NA,TGCAGCGTTTTGGGGTTGACAGGGAGAGGCACAGATACGCAGTATTTT,CSVLGLTGRGTDTQYF
NA,TRBJ1-2,TRBV29-1,NA,TGCAGCGTTGAAGATCGGTCAGCATCCTATGGCTACACCTTC,CSVEDRSASYGYTF
TRBD1,TRBJ1-2,TRBV20-1,once,TGCAGTGCTAGTGCGCGTAGGGGGCCTGGCGGCTACACCTTC,CSASARRGPGGYTF
NA,TRBJ1-5,TRBV28,NA,TGTGCCAGCAGTTTTCAAAGCAATCAGCCCCAGCATTTT,CASSFQSNQPQHF
NA,TRBJ1-5,TRBV6-5,NA,TGTGCCAGCAGTTACCCGTCAAGGGGCGTCAATCAGCCCCAGCATTTT,CASSYPSRGVNQPQHF
NA,TRBJ2-7,TRBV2,NA,TGTGCCAGCAAAAAATCCGATTGGGACTACGAGCAGTACTTC,CASKKSDWDYEQYF
NA,TRBJ2-5,TRBV4-2,NA,TGTGCCAGCAGCCAAAGGCTCGATATGGAGACCCAGTACTTC,CASSQRLDMETQYF
TRBD2,TRBJ2-5,TRBV3-1/TRBV3-2,NA,TGTGCCAGCAGCCAATCAGCGGGAGAGGAGACCCAGTACTTC,CASSQSAGEETQYF
TRBD1,TRBJ2-2,TRBV5-1,once,TGCGCCAGCAGCCTGAGTGGGACAGGGGCAGTCGGGGAGCTGTTTTTT,CASSLSGTGAVGELFF
NA,TRBJ2-3,TRBV28,NA,TGTGCCAGCAGCGTCCGTCCAGATACGCAGTATTTT,CASSVRPDTQYF
NA,TRBJ2-5,TRBV6-5,NA,TGTGCCAGCAGTCTCCGGGGTATTGGAGAGACCCAGTACTTC,CASSLRGIGETQYF
NA,TRBJ2-7,TRBV5-1,once,TGCGCCAGCAGCTTGAGTTTGGGGGTCGAGCAGTACTTC,CASSLSLGVEQYF
NA,TRBJ1-2,TRBV29-1,NA,TGCAGCGTTGACAATTGGGGACGGATATATGGCTACACCTTC,CSVDNWGRIYGYTF
TRBD1,TRBJ1-2,TRBV7-9,NA,TGTGCCAGCAGCCAACGGACAGGGCCCTATGGCTACACCTTC,CASSQRTGPYGYTF
NA,TRBJ2-5,TRBV24-1,NA,TGTGCCACCAGTGATTTGCCTAACCCCAGGGAAGTCCAGTACTTC,CATSDLPNPREVQYF
NA,TRBJ1-3,TRBV6-1,NA,TGTGCCAGCAGTGTCGTGGGGGTCAGCTCTGGAAACACCATATATTTT,CASSVVGVSSGNTIYF
TRBD2,TRBJ2-2,TRBV19,once,TGTGCCAGTACCCCGGGACTAGCGGGAGGTAATCGCTACACCGGGGAGCTGTTTTTT,CASTPGLAGGNRYTGELFF
TRBD2,TRBJ2-3,TRBV7-9,NA,TGTGCCAGCAGCTTCCGGACTAGCGGGAGGAGCACAGATACGCAGTATTTT,CASSFRTSGRSTDTQYF
TRBD1,TRBJ2-7,TRBV18,NA,TGTGCCAGCTCACCTCCAGGACAGGGGGGCTACGAGCAGTACTTC,CASSPPGQGGYEQYF
NA,TRBJ2-7,TRBV5-1,few,TGCGCCAGCAGCTTGGTAATGGGACCAGGGGAGCAGTACTTC,CASSLVMGPGEQYF
NA,TRBJ2-1,TRBV7-8,NA,TGTGCCAGCAGCTTAGCGCGGGTAGTCGACCCCAAATACAATGAGCAGTTCTTC,CASSLARVVDPKYNEQFF